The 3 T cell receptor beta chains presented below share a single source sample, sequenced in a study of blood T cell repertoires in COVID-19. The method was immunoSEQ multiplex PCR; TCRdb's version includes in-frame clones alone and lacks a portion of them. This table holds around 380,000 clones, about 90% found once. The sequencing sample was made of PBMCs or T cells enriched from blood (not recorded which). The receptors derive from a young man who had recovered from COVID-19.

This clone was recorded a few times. Here the CDR3 reads CASSLASGTANYGYTF. CDR3 sequence (DNA): TGCGCCAGCAGCTTGGCCTCCGGGACAGCTAACTATGGCTACACCTTC. The chain couples TRBV5-1 to TRBJ1-2; 7 bases line up with TRBD1. The CDR3 has 16 residues. After removal of 0 bases from V and 0 bases from J, the junction contained 5 bases not matched to a gene. Per the germline V gene, CDR1 is SGHRS and CDR2 is YFSETQ. The full variable domain, in which reference TRBV5-1 and TRBJ1-2 provide the parts outside the CDR3, is KAGVTQTPRYLIKTRGQQVTLSCSPISGHRSVSWYQQTPGQGLQFLFEYFSETQRNKGNFPGRFSGRQFSNSRSEMNVSTLELGDSALYLCASSLASGTANYGYTFGSGTRLTVV.

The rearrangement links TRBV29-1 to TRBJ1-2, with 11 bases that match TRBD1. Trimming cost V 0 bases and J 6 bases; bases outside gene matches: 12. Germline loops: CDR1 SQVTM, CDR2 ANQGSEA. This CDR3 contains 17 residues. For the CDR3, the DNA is TGCAGCGTTGAAGATACGCTGAGGACAGGGGGCGCGAATGGCTACACCTTC. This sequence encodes CSVEDTLRTGGANGYTF.

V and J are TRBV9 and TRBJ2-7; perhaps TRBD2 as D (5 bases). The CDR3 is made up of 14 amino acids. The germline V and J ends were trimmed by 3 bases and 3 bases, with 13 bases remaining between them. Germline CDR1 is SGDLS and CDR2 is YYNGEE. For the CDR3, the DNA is TGTGCCAGCAGCGCCTCCGACGGGGTCTACGAGCAGTACTTC. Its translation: CASSASDGVYEQYF.